This TCR beta chain originates from a study of T cells in Graves' hyperthyroidism and ophthalmopathy. Study-level information: The authors collected peripheral blood at initial diagnosis, before any treatment. Findings of the study overall: Researchers found most expanded thyroid clonotypes above 0.001 in blood as well.

Comment on this clonotype: Its matching antigen is unknown.

Template material for amplifying TCR beta CDR3 regions consisted of RNA transcripts. The HTBI primer set drove a first-round RT-PCR of the TCR CDR3. Using its own MiXCR run on the multiplex PCR reads, TCRdb lists one record per CDR3 protein. The sample holds about 350,000 distinct CDR3 sequences; less than 20% are singletons and the top ten take around 15%. The CDR3 loop spans 13 amino acids. Germline loops: CDR1 SNHLY, CDR2 FYNNEI. Trimming took 1 base from V and 0 from J, leaving 4 bases between them. Inclusion characteristics of ophthalmopathy patients comprised a Clinical Activity Score of at least 3, a NOSPECS grade of at least 4, and duration under 3 months. Roughly 10 ml of fresh peripheral blood supplied the PBMCs.

The clonotype was recovered from a woman in her forties with Graves' ophthalmopathy. This rearrangement joins TRBV2 to TRBJ2-7; D call uncertain. Specimen: blood. The chain's CDR3 is CASSEVRSYEQYF. The DNA for the CDR3 is TGTGCCAGCAGTGAAGTACGCTCCTACGAGCAGTACTTC.